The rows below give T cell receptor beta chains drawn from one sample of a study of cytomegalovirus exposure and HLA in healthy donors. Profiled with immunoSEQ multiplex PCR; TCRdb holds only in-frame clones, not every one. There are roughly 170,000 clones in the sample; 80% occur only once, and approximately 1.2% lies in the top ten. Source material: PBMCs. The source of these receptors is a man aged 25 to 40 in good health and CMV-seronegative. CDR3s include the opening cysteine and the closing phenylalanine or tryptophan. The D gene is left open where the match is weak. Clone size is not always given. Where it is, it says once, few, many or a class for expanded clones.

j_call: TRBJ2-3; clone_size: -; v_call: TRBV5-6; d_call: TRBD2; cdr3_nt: TGTGCCAGCAGCAATAGCGGGACTATCTCAGATACGCAGTATTTT; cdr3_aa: CASSNSGTISDTQYF
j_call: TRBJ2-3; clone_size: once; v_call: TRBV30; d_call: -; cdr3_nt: TGTGCCTGGGGGAAAGGACTCGGCACAGATACGCAGTATTTT; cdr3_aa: CAWGKGLGTDTQYF
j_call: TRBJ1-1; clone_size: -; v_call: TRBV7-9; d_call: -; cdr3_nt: TGTTCCAGCATGGTACAGAACACTGAAGCTTTCTTT; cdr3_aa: CSSMVQNTEAFF
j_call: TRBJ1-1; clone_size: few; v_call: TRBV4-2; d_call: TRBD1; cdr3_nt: TGTGCCAGCAGCCAAGGACAGGGGGCTCTTAACACTGAAGCTTTCTTT; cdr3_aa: CASSQGQGALNTEAFF
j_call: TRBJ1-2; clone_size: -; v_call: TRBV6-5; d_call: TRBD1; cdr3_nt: TGTGCCAGCAGTTATGAGGACAGGGGGTATGGCTACACCTTC; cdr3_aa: CASSYEDRGYGYTF
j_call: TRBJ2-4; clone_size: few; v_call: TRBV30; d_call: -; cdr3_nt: TGTGCCTGGAGTGGAGGGAAGAGGGACATTCAGTACTTC; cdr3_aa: CAWSGGKRDIQYF
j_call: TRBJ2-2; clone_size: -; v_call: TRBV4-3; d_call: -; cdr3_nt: TGCGCCAGCAGCCAAGATACGGGAAGCACCGGGGAGCTGTTTTTT; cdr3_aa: CASSQDTGSTGELFF
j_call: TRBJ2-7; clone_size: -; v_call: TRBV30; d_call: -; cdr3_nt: TGTGCCTGGCTCCGGGCAGGGGATACCTACGAGCAGTACTTC; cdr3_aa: CAWLRAGDTYEQYF
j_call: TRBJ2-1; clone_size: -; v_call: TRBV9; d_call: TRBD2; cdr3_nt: TGTGCCAGCAACCGCGGGGCAGGGGGATCTAGCGGGGGGCCCAATGAGCAGTTCTTC; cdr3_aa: CASNRGAGGSSGGPNEQFF
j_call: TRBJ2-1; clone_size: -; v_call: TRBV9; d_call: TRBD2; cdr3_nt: TGTGCCAGCAGCCCCCGGACTAGCGGATACAATGAGCAGTTCTTC; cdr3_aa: CASSPRTSGYNEQFF
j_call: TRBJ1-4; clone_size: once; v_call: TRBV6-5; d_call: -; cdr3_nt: TGTGCCAGCAGTTACTCGGCGGGTGAAAAACTGTTTTTT; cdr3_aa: CASSYSAGEKLFF
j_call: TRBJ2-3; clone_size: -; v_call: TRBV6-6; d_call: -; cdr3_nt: TGTGCCAGCAGTCTGCTCCGACAGGCTACGCAGTATTTT; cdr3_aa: CASSLLRQATQYF
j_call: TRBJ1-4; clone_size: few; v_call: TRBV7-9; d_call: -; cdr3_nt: TGTGCCAGCAGCTTACAGAGTGTTGCGGGACGGCTGTTTTTT; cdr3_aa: CASSLQSVAGRLFF
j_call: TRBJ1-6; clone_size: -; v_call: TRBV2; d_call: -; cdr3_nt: TGTGCCAGCAGAAAGGGGTTTGGTTCACCCCTCCACTTT; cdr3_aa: CASRKGFGSPLHF
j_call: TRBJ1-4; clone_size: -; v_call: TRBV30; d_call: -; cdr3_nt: TGTGCCTGGAGTTTCGACAGGCTAAACGAAAAACTGTTTTTT; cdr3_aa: CAWSFDRLNEKLFF
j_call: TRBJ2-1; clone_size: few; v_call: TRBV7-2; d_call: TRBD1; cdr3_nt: TGTGCCAGCAGCCCCGGGACAGCGAATGAGCAGTTCTTC; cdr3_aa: CASSPGTANEQFF
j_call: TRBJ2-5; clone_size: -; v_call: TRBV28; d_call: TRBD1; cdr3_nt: TGTGCGACAGGGTCCAGGGGACAAGAGACCCAGTACTTC; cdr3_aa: CATGSRGQETQYF
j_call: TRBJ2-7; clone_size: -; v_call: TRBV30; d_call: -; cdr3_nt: TGTGCCTGGAATAAGAGATACGAGCAGTACTTC; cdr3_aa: CAWNKRYEQYF
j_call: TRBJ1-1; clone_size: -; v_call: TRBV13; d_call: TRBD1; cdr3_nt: TGTGCCAGCAGAACGGGACAGGTGAACACTGAAGCTTTCTTT; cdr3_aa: CASRTGQVNTEAFF
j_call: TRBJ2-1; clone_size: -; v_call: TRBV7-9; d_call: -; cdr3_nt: TGTGCCAGCAGCTTTATACTGAGCTCCTACAATGAGCAGTTCTTC; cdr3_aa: CASSFILSSYNEQFF
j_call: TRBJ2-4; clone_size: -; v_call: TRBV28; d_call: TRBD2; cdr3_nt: TGTGCCAGCAGTTTAAGTACTAGCGGACTAGCCAAAAACATTCAGTACTTC; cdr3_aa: CASSLSTSGLAKNIQYF
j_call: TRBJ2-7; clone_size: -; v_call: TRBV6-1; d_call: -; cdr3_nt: TGTGCCAGCAAACCCCAGGCAGGATCTTCCTACGAGCAGTACTTC; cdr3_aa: CASKPQAGSSYEQYF
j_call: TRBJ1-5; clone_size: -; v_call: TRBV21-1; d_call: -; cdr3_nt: TGTGCCAGCAGCAACAATCGGAATCAGCCCCAGCATTTT; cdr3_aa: CASSNNRNQPQHF
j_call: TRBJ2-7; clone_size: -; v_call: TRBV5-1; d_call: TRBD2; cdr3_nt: TGCGCCAGCAGCTTGGGGGCTAGCGGCTTCAGCTCCTACGAGCAGTACTTC; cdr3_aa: CASSLGASGFSSYEQYF
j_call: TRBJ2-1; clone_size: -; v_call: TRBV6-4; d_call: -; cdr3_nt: TGTGCCAGCAGTGACTACCTATACAATGAGCAGTTCTTC; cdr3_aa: CASSDYLYNEQFF
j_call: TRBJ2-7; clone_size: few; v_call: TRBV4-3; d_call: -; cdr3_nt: TGCGCCAGCAGCCAAGCTGGCGGGGTCTACGAGCAGTACTTC; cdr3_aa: CASSQAGGVYEQYF
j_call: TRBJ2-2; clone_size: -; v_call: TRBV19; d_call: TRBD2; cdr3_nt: TGTGCCAGTAGTCCGTATCGGAAGCGGGAGTGGGAATTTAGCGGGGAGCTGTTTTTT; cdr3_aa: CASSPYRKREWEFSGELFF
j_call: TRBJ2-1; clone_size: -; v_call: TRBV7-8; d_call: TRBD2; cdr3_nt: TGTGCCAGCAGGAAGGGGGGACTAGAGGTGCAGTTCTTC; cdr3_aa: CASRKGGLEVQFF
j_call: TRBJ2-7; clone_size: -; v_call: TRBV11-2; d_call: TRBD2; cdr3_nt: TGTGCCAGCAGCTTAGCCCTAGCGGGGACAACCTACGAGCAGTACTTC; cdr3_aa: CASSLALAGTTYEQYF
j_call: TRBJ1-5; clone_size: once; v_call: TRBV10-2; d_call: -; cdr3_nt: TGCGCCAGCAGTTCTCACGGGCAGGGTGGCAATCAGCCCCAGCATTTT; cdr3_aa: CASSSHGQGGNQPQHF
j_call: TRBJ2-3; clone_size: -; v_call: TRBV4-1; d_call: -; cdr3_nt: TGCGCCAGCAGCCGCGGGGCGGTGATTGAGGGCACAGATACGCAGTATTTT; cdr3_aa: CASSRGAVIEGTDTQYF
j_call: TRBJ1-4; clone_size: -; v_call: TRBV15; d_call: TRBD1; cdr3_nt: TGTGCCACCAGCAGAGGACAGGGAACAACTAATGAAAAACTGTTTTTT; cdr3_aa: CATSRGQGTTNEKLFF
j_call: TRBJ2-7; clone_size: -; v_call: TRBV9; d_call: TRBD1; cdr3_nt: TGTGCCAGCAGCGTGGAAGACAGGGGATTAAGCTACGAGCAGTACTTC; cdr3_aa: CASSVEDRGLSYEQYF
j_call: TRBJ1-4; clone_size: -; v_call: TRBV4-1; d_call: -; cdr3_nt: TGCGCCAGCAGCCCAGGTAAAGGGGTTAATGGTGAAAAACTGTTTTTT; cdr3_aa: CASSPGKGVNGEKLFF
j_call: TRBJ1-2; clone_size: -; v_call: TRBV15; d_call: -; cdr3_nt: TGTGCCACCAGCAGAAACCGGGGGAAGGACTATGGCTACACCTTC; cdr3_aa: CATSRNRGKDYGYTF
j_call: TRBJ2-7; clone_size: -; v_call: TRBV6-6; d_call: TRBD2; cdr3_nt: TGTGCCAGCAGCTCTCAAGGGGCGGGAGAATCCTACGAGCAGTACTTC; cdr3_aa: CASSSQGAGESYEQYF
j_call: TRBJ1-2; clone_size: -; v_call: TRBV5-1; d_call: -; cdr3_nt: TGCGCCAGCGGACTGACAGGAAACGACAACCCCCATGGCTACACCTTC; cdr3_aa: CASGLTGNDNPHGYTF
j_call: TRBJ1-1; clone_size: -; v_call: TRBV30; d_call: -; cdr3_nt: TGTGCCTGGAGTGGGGGCGCTGAAGCTTTCTTT; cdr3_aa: CAWSGGAEAFF
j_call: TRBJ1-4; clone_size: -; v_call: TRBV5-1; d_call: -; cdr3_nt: TGCGCCAGCAGCTGGGGCCCAGGGTCTAATGAAAAACTGTTTTTT; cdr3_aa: CASSWGPGSNEKLFF
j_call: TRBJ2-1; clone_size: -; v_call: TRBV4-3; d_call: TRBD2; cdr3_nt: TGCGCCAGCAGCCAATCTATAGCGGGAGGGCCCCACAATGAGCAGTTCTTC; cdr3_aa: CASSQSIAGGPHNEQFF
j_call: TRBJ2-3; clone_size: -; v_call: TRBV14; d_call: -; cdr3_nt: TGTGCCAGCAGCCAAGGGAGAGATACGCAGTATTTT; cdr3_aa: CASSQGRDTQYF
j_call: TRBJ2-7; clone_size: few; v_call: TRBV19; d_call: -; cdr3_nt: TGTGCCAGTAGTATGGTCAGGGGCGAGCAGTACTTC; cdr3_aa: CASSMVRGEQYF
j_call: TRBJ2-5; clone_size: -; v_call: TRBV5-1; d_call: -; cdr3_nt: TGCGCCAGCAGCTTGGAGCGAGCAGCTGGCCGCGAGACCCAGTACTTC; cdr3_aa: CASSLERAAGRETQYF
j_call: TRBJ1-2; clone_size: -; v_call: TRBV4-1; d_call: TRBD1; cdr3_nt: TGCGCCAGCAGCCATACAGGGGCTAACTATGGCTACACCTTC; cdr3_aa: CASSHTGANYGYTF
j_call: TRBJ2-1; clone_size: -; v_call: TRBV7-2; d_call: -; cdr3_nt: TGTGCCAGCAGCTTAGTATCTAGGCACAATGAGCAGTTCTTC; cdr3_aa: CASSLVSRHNEQFF
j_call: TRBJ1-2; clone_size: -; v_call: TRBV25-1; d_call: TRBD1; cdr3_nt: TGTGCCAGCAGTGGGGACAGGGTTTATGGCTACACCTTC; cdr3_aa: CASSGDRVYGYTF
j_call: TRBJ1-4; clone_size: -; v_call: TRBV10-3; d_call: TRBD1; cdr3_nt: TGTGCCATCAGTGACCCGGACAGGGGGCTTTTGGTTGAAAAACTGTTTTTT; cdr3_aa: CAISDPDRGLLVEKLFF
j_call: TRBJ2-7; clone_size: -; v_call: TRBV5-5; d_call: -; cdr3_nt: TGTGCCAGCAGCTTGTGGCCCCCAGGGGCGAGCTCCTACGAGCAGTACTTC; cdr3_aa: CASSLWPPGASSYEQYF
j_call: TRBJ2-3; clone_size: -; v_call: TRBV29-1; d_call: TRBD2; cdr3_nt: TGCAGCGTTGAAGAGTGGGGCGGCGGGAGGGCCTTGGGCACAGATACGCAGTATTTT; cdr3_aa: CSVEEWGGGRALGTDTQYF
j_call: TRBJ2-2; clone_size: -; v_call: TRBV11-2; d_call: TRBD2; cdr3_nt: TGTGCCAGCAGCATCGGCGGGAGGACCGGGGAGCTGTTTTTT; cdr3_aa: CASSIGGRTGELFF
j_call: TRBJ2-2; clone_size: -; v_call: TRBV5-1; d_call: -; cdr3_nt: TGCGCCAGCACCACTGGGGGCGTACCAGGTACCGGGGAGCTGTTTTTT; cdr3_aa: CASTTGGVPGTGELFF
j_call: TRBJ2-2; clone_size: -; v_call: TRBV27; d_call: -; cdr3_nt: TGTGCCAGCAGTTTTTCAGGGGCTGCGAACACCGGGGAGCTGTTTTTT; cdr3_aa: CASSFSGAANTGELFF
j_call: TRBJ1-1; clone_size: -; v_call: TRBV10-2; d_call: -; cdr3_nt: TGCGCCAGCAATGGGGGGACTGAAGCTTTCTTT; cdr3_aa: CASNGGTEAFF
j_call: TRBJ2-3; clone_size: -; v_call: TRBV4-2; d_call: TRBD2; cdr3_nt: TGTGCCAGCAGCCAAGGGCTAGCGGGAGGGCCTACACGCACAGATACGCAGTATTTT; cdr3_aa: CASSQGLAGGPTRTDTQYF
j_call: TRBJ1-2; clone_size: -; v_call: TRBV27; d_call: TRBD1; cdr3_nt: TGTGCCAGCGGAGAGGGACAGGGGGCAGCCTATGGCTACACCTTC; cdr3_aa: CASGEGQGAAYGYTF
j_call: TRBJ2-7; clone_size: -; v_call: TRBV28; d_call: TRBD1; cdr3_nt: TGTGCCAGCAGTTTATGGGGACAGCCTGACTACGAGCAGTACTTC; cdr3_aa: CASSLWGQPDYEQYF
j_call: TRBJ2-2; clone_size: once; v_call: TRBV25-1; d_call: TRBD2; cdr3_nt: TGTGCCAGCAGTGACCACCTAGCGGGAATCTCGAACACCGGGGAGCTGTTTTTT; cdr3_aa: CASSDHLAGISNTGELFF
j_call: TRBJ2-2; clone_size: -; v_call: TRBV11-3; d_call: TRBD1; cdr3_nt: TGTGCCAGCAGCCCTGGACAGGGGGGGCCCGGGGAGCTGTTTTTT; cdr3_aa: CASSPGQGGPGELFF
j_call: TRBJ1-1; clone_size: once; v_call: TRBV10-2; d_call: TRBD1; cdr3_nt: TGCGCCACAGCTCGGGACAGGAACACTGAAGCTTTCTTT; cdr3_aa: CATARDRNTEAFF